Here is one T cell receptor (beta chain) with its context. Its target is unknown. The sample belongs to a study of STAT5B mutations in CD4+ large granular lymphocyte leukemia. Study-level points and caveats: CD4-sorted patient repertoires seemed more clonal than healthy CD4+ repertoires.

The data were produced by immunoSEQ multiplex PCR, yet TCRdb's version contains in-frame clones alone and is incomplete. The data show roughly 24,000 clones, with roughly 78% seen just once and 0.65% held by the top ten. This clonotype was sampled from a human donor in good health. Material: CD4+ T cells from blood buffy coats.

CDR3 residues: CASSQSRGDTQYF. In DNA form, the CDR3 reads TGCGCCAGCAGCCAATCTAGGGGAGATACGCAGTATTTT. The chain employs TRBV4-3 and TRBJ2-3, with a possible D match to TRBD1 (5 bases). V was clipped by 2 bases and J by 5 bases, with 8 bases between them. Per germline, CDR1 LGHNA and CDR2 YSLEER. The length of the CDR3 is 13 residues.